This T cell receptor (beta chain) was profiled in a study of shared clonotypes between healthy human individuals. Study-wide context: The donor pool was made up of a couple of women and three men aged 18 to 49. Whole-study findings and limits: The study found lower generation probabilities in non-shared clonotypes than in those shared by all four donors.

As concerns this clone: Its antigen remains unknown.

The CDR3 sequence is 16 residues long. V shed 4 bases, J shed 1 base, and the junction held 8 bases outside the gene matches. Per germline, CDR1 SGHVS and CDR2 FNYEAQ. Researchers partitioned CD4+ cells into CD45RA+ naive and CD45RA-negative memory subsets. A 200 ng quantity of DNA, 25,000 to 35,000 T cell genomes, went into the sorted-subset replicate PCRs. Sequencing used immunoSEQ multiplex PCR; TCRdb keeps in-frame clones, though not all of them. The table has 1 million to 1.3 million clones, about 84% seen once. Sequenced material: memory CD4+ T cells from PBMCs. The subset is: CD45RA-negative fraction. This sequence originates from a man aged 18 to 30 in good health. Some clones in this sample may be carry-over from other donors' samples. The chain uses TRBV7-6 and TRBJ2-7, with 9 positions matching TRBD2. CDR3 DNA sequence: TGTGCCAGCAGCTCGACTCTAGCGGGGCAATCCTACGAGCAGTACTTC. This codes for CASSSTLAGQSYEQYF.